One sample yielded the 30 T cell receptor beta chains listed below, sequenced in a study of radiotherapy plus CTLA-4 blockade in lung cancer. Measured with immunoSEQ multiplex PCR; TCRdb has only the in-frame clones, and not every one. The data contain 55,000 to 80,000 clones, about 80% of them singletons. This specimen consisted of peripheral blood, obtained from a patient treated with radiotherapy plus ipilimumab. The receptor source for this set is a human donor with non-small cell lung cancer who had a complete response to radiotherapy plus ipilimumab.

The sample holds a few counts of this clone. The chain combines TRBV7-8 with TRBJ2-1; 13 bases map to TRBD2. Unmatched junction bases numbered 18, after V lost 5 bases and J lost 5 bases. Germline loops: CDR1 SGHVS, CDR2 FQNEAQ. This CDR3 contains 20 residues. This CDR3 is CASSVGLAGAIMRENNEQFF. CDR3 DNA sequence: TGTGCCAGCAGCGTCGGACTAGCGGGGGCGATAATGAGGGAAAACAATGAGCAGTTCTTC.

The genes are TRBV5-1 and TRBJ2-3, with TRBD1 matching 8 bases. Germline-derived CDR1 and CDR2 are SGHRS and YFSETQ. The CDR3 is made up of 14 amino acids. V lost 7 bases and J lost 3; bases outside the gene matches: 7. DNA of the CDR3: TGCGCCAGCGTACCACAGGGGGTAACAGATACGCAGTATTTT. Its translation is CASVPQGVTDTQYF.

This chain connects TRBV5-8 to TRBJ1-5; 9 nucleotides match TRBD1. Trimming took 4 bases from V and 5 from J; bases not matched to a gene: 4. This CDR3 spans 14 amino acids. Germline CDR1 SGHTS, CDR2 YDEGEE. The CDR3 here is CASSARTGDQPQHF. CDR3 nucleotide sequence: TGTGCCAGCAGCGCCAGGACAGGGGATCAGCCCCAGCATTTT.

This clone was seen a single time. This chain joins TRBV19 and TRBJ2-5; TRBD1 aligns across 8 bases. This CDR3 is 15 amino acids long. Trimming removed 6 bases from V and 1 base from J; junction bases left unmatched: 7. CDR1 LNHDA and CDR2 SQIVND come from the germline V gene (reference sequence). CDR3 coding DNA: TGTGCCAGTAGAAGGACAGGGACCTCCCAAGAGACCCAGTACTTC. It specifies CASRRTGTSQETQYF.

V usage is TRBV6-5 and J usage is TRBJ2-6; possibly TRBD1 for D (6 bases). V gave up 2 bases and J gave up 7 bases, with 9 bases separating them. CDR3 length: 14 amino acids. Germline CDR1 reads MNHEY; CDR2 reads SVGAGI. The CDR3 here is CASSYTRGANVLTF. Here the CDR3 DNA reads TGTGCCAGCAGTTACACCAGGGGAGCCAACGTCCTGACTTTC.

This chain uses TRBV18 with TRBJ2-6; the D gene is possibly TRBD1 (5 bases). This CDR3 is 16 amino acids long. Looked up from germline, CDR1 is KGHSH and CDR2 is LQKENI. Trimming shortened V by 1 base and J by 0 bases, and 7 bases separated the two germline ends. In DNA, the CDR3 is TGTGCCAGCTCACCACGCAGGGACTCTGGGGCCAACGTCCTGACTTTC. Protein product: CASSPRRDSGANVLTF.

V usage is TRBV5-5 and J usage is TRBJ2-1, with 8 bases lining up with TRBD1. V dropped 4 bases and J dropped 6; count of bases not matched to a gene: 3. Germline V lookup: CDR1 SGHKS, CDR2 YYEKEE (reference sequence). This CDR3 has 13 residues. The CDR3 region is CASSPTGVNEQFF. The CDR3 region has the DNA TGTGCCAGCAGCCCGACAGGGGTCAATGAGCAGTTCTTC.

The chain carries TRBV7-8 and TRBJ1-6; D unclear. The CDR3 sequence is 12 residues long. The germline gives CDR1 SGHVS, CDR2 FQNEAQ. V lost 5 bases to trimming and J lost 3 bases, with 2 bases between them. CDR3 DNA sequence: TGTGCCAGCAGCCGCTATAATTCACCCCTCCACTTT. Translation: CASSRYNSPLHF. The full variable domain, rest sourced from reference TRBV7-8 and TRBJ1-6, is GAGVSQSPRYKVAKRGQDVALRCDPISGHVSLFWYQQALGQGPEFLTYFQNEAQLDKSGLPSDRFFAERPEGSVSTLKIQRTQQEDSAVYLCASSRYNSPLHFGNGTRLTVT.

The rearrangement uses TRBV10-3 and TRBJ1-1, with a tentative D call TRBD1 (5 bases). The CDR3 is 14 residues long. Germline V lookup: CDR1 ENHRY, CDR2 SYGVKD. V lost 6 bases to trimming and J lost 1 base, with 12 bases between them. CDR3 DNA: TGTGCCATCAGGAGGGACGGGCGGAACACTGAAGCTTTCTTT. Amino acid sequence: CAIRRDGRNTEAFF.

The V and J genes are TRBV29-1 and TRBJ2-3; a possible D gene is TRBD1 (6 bases). CDR3 size: 16 residues. Germline CDR1 reads SQVTM; CDR2 reads ANQGSEA. The V and J ends lost 1 base and 1 base respectively, with 15 bases between them. CDR3: CSVEVNRVVGTDTQYF. CDR3 sequence (DNA): TGCAGCGTTGAAGTTAACAGGGTGGTTGGCACAGATACGCAGTATTTT.

The rearrangement links TRBV19 to TRBJ1-1; no firm D call. The CDR3 sequence is 14 residues long. The germline V gene has CDR1 LNHDA and CDR2 SQIVND (reference sequence). Trimming pared 1 base from V and 1 base from J, leaving 7 bases between. The CDR3: CASSIAWGNTEAFF. Written as DNA, the CDR3 is TGTGCCAGTAGTATAGCGTGGGGGAACACTGAAGCTTTCTTT.

The chain couples TRBV19 to TRBJ1-1; TRBD1 is a possible D gene (6 bases). This CDR3 comprises 13 residues. With 10 bases removed from V and 1 base from J, the gap between germline ends came to 13 bases. Germline V gene sequence: CDR1 LNHDA, CDR2 SQIVND (reference sequence). The CDR3 protein is CATREQGNTEAFF. The CDR3, as DNA: TGTGCCACCCGAGAACAGGGGAACACTGAAGCTTTCTTT.

The J gene is TRBJ1-5, the V gene TRBV7-8, with D possibly matching TRBD1 (6 bases). The V end was cut by 5 bases, the J end by 3 bases, with 14 bases between. This CDR3 contains 15 residues. Germline loops: CDR1 SGHVS, CDR2 FQNEAQ. In DNA form, the CDR3 reads TGTGCCAGCAGCCCTAGCAGGGGATCCAATCAGCCCCAGCATTTT. Protein product: CASSPSRGSNQPQHF.

This clone has a handful of counts. The chain has TRBV2 and TRBJ2-1, with unresolved D. V was cut by 3 bases and J by 10 bases, with 7 bases left in between. This CDR3 is built from 11 residues. Germline V CDR1 and CDR2: SNHLY, FYNNEI. This chain's CDR3 is CASSDGREQFF. The CDR3 DNA follows: TGTGCCAGCAGTGATGGACGGGAGCAGTTCTTC. Full variable domain (remainder filled in from reference TRBV2 and TRBJ2-1): EPEVTQTPSHQVTQMGQEVILRCVPISNHLYFYWYRQILGQKVEFLVSFYNNEISEKSEIFDDQFSVERPDGSNFTLKIRSTKLEDSAMYFCASSDGREQFFGPGTRLTVL.

This rearrangement joins TRBV6-1 to TRBJ1-5; TRBD1 aligns across 11 bases. Germline loops: CDR1 MNHNS, CDR2 SASEGT. V shed 3 bases and J 7 bases; nucleotides not matched to a gene: 8. The CDR3 is 16 residues long. The CDR3 region is CASSEGTGGLQQPQHF. CDR3 bases: TGTGCCAGCAGTGAGGGGACAGGGGGTCTGCAGCAGCCCCAGCATTTT.

The gene calls are TRBV7-9 and TRBJ2-2; 11 bases line up with TRBD2. The germline V gene has CDR1 SEHNR and CDR2 FQNEAQ (reference sequence). V was pared by 5 bases and J by 1 base, with 3 bases of the junction left unmatched. The CDR3 consists of 16 residues. The CDR3 region is CASSRTSGGNTGELFF. In DNA, the CDR3 is TGTGCCAGCAGCCGTACTAGCGGGGGGAACACCGGGGAGCTGTTTTTT.

The chain combines TRBV12-5 with TRBJ2-3, with 8 bases lining up with TRBD2. From germline, CDR1 is LGHNT and CDR2 FRNRAP. The ends lost 4 bases at V and 4 bases at J; junction bases unmatched: 7. The CDR3 spans 15 residues. CDR3 region: CASGYGGGIADTQYF. CDR3 DNA: TGTGCTAGTGGTTATGGCGGGGGGATCGCAGATACGCAGTATTTT.

V is TRBV7-2 and J is TRBJ2-1; 7 nucleotides line up with TRBD2. Germline V CDR1 and CDR2: SGHTA, FQGNSA. With V trimmed by 6 bases and J by 7 bases, 9 bases remained unmatched. The CDR3 is 14 amino acids. CDR3 sequence (DNA): TGTGCCAGCAGGTGGACTCGCGGGGGTAATGAGCAGTTCTTC. Translation: CASRWTRGGNEQFF.

The chain couples TRBV6-5 to TRBJ1-2; TRBD1 might be the D (5 bases). Trimming removed 4 bases from V and 6 bases from J, with 21 bases in between. The CDR3 loop spans 16 amino acids. The germline V gene encodes CDR1 MNHEY and CDR2 SVGAGI. The CDR3 sequence: CASSSSPGDPIHGYTF. The CDR3 DNA reads TGTGCCAGCAGTTCATCACCGGGGGACCCTATTCATGGCTACACCTTC.

The chain carries TRBV4-3 and TRBJ1-3; D remains unclear. CDR3 length: 17 amino acids. V gave up 0 bases and J gave up 0 bases, with 12 bases separating them. Germline values: CDR1 LGHNA, CDR2 YSLEER. The CDR3 loop is CASSQDHGVYSGNTIYF. The CDR3 coding sequence is TGCGCCAGCAGCCAAGATCACGGGGTCTACTCTGGAAACACCATATATTTT.

This chain links TRBV29-1 with TRBJ1-2; TRBD1 aligns across 7 bases. The CDR3 is made up of 13 amino acids. Germline V gives CDR1 SQVTM, CDR2 ANQGSEA. Unmatched junction bases numbered 13, after V lost 7 bases and J lost 8 bases. The CDR3 DNA sequence: TGCAGCGCCTCGACAGGGAAGTTGGGCGGCTACACCTTC. This codes for CSASTGKLGGYTF. Full variable domain (missing parts from reference TRBV29-1 and TRBJ1-2): SAVISQKPSRDICQRGTSLTIQCQVDSQVTMMFWYRQQPGQSLTLIATANQGSEATYESGFVIDKFPISRPNLTFSTLTVSNMSPEDSSIYLCSASTGKLGGYTFGSGTRLTVV.

The rearrangement joins TRBV7-6 to TRBJ1-5; unclear D gene. There are 16 residues in the CDR3. CDR1 SGHVS and CDR2 FNYEAQ come from the germline V gene. Trimming shortened V by 4 bases and J by 4 bases, and 17 bases separated the two germline ends. DNA of the CDR3: TGTGCCAGCAGCTACCGTCGACAAGATCCAAATCAGCCCCAGCATTTT. Its translation: CASSYRRQDPNQPQHF.

V gene TRBV7-2 combines with J gene TRBJ2-1; 10 positions agree with TRBD2. Germline CDR1 is SGHTA and CDR2 is FQGNSA. This CDR3 has 14 residues. V shed 3 bases, J shed 8 bases, and the junction held 4 bases outside the gene matches. CDR3 residues: CASSLGLARDEQFF. In nucleotides, the CDR3 is TGTGCCAGCAGCTTGGGACTAGCGCGCGATGAGCAGTTCTTC.

The CDR3 DNA sequence: TGCGCCAGCAGCCAGCTAGCGGGAGGCCAAGAGACCCAGTACTTC. It translates to CASSQLAGGQETQYF. The chain joins TRBV4-1 to TRBJ2-5; TRBD2 agrees at 11 bases. Germline CDR1 MGHRA, CDR2 YSYEKL. V gave up 3 bases and J gave up 1 base; unmatched junction bases: 1. The length of the CDR3 is 15 residues.

The CDR3 bases are TGTGCCAGCTCATTCGGGACAGGGGTCGTTCCCGGGGAGCTGTTTTTT. Protein product: CASSFGTGVVPGELFF. The chain couples TRBV18 to TRBJ2-2; 10 bases align to TRBD1. Germline V gene sequence: CDR1 KGHSH, CDR2 LQKENI. J was trimmed by 6 bases and V by 5 bases; bases with no gene match: 9. The CDR3 contains 16 residues.

The chain joins TRBV9 to TRBJ2-2; D is undetermined. The length of the CDR3 is 13 residues. In germline, CDR1 is SGDLS, CDR2 YYNGEE. Trimming pared 4 bases from V and 5 bases from J, leaving 9 bases between. The CDR3 loop is CASSLVGTGELFF. The CDR3 DNA reads as TGTGCCAGCAGCCTGGTGGGGACCGGGGAGCTGTTTTTT.

This chain joins TRBV2 and TRBJ1-4; possible D gene TRBD1, 5 bases. V lost 6 bases to trimming and J lost 4 bases, with 15 bases between them. CDR1 and CDR2 (germline): SNHLY, FYNNEI. The CDR3 loop spans 15 amino acids. The CDR3 region is CASSETERDNEKLFF. The CDR3 DNA sequence: TGTGCCAGCAGCGAGACAGAGAGAGATAATGAAAAACTGTTTTTT.

The gene calls are TRBV2 and TRBJ1-4; TRBD1 might be the D (5 bases). Deletions cut 8 bases from V and 5 bases from J, with 15 bases between. The CDR3 has 14 residues. Germline CDR1 is SNHLY and CDR2 is FYNNEI. CDR3 residues: CASSPGGTNEKLFF. The CDR3 bases are TGTGCCAGCTCCCCTGGGGGGACGAATGAAAAACTGTTTTTT.

V is TRBV7-9 and J is TRBJ2-1; D not resolved. CDR1 SEHNR and CDR2 FQNEAQ come from the germline V gene (reference sequence). Trimming left V 4 bases short and J 7 bases short, with 11 bases between. The CDR3 has 13 residues. The CDR3 DNA sequence: TGTGCCAGCAGCTCCCCGCTGGGGAATGAGCAGTTCTTC. It encodes CASSSPLGNEQFF.

This rearrangement joins TRBV11-2 to TRBJ1-2, with no clear D. CDR3 size: 11 residues. The germline V gene has CDR1 SGHAT and CDR2 FQNNGV. Trimming stripped 5 bases from V and 7 bases from J, with 8 bases between. The CDR3 DNA reads TGTGCCAGCAGCCCCCAGGTTGGCTACACCTTC. Residues: CASSPQVGYTF.